The clone carrying this T cell receptor (beta chain) turned up a few times. Its antigen is still unknown. Generated by immunoSEQ multiplex PCR, the TCRdb table keeps only in-frame clones and is missing some. This table holds about 110,000 clones, 70% to 90% found once. The sample is drawn from a study of T cell responses to AZD1222 COVID-19 vaccine. Overall study context: Pooled in the analysis were second doses at about 4 or about 12 weeks. Findings and caveats of the study: Reportedly, nearly half of unique spike TCRs recognized epitopes outside B.1.351/B.1.1.7 mutations. Seropositivity was recorded at baseline in only a handful of AZD1222 recipients. Clonal diversity may have been underestimated, and the donors were mostly white British, with more females than males.

The germline V gene encodes CDR1 MDHEN and CDR2 SYDVKM. This CDR3 has 15 residues. V lost 6 bases and J lost 4; bases outside the gene matches: 5. This TCR came from an adult in good health. V and J are TRBV28 and TRBJ2-2; 10 bases agree with TRBD2. The source was peripheral blood, collected on day 0 of AZD1222 vaccination. Here the CDR3 DNA reads TGTGCCAGCAGGCTAGCGGGAGAGGGCACCGGGGAGCTGTTTTTT. Protein product: CASRLAGEGTGELFF. Drawing the rest from reference TRBV28 and TRBJ2-2, the complete variable domain is DVKVTQSSRYLVKRTGEKVFLECVQDMDHENMFWYRQDPGLGLRLIYFSYDVKMKEKGDIPEGYSVSREKKERFSLILESASTNQTSMYLCASRLAGEGTGELFFGEGSRLTVL.